Below, 26 T cell receptor beta chains from the same sample are listed, as sequenced in a study of shared clonotypes between healthy human individuals. Method: immunoSEQ multiplex PCR; TCRdb's copy keeps in-frame clones and lacks some. The sample shows under 2.5 million clones, roughly 90% of them seen only once. Sequences were obtained from naive CD4+ T cells from PBMCs. Stated subset: CD45RA+ positively selected. These receptors came from a man aged 18 to 29 in good health. Some clones in this sample may be carry-over from other donors' samples.

The rearrangement links TRBV28 to TRBJ2-3; 7 positions agree with TRBD2. This CDR3 is 15 amino acids long. Germline-derived CDR1 and CDR2 are MDHEN and SYDVKM. With V trimmed by 7 bases and J by 2 bases, 9 bases remained unmatched. The CDR3, as DNA: TGTGCCAGCAATTGGGGGAGGGCCATCACAGATACGCAGTATTTT. Amino acid sequence: CASNWGRAITDTQYF.

J is TRBJ2-5 and V is TRBV6-6; 8 nucleotides line up with TRBD2. The V gene's germline CDR1 is MNHNY and CDR2 SVGAGI (reference sequence). V shed 7 bases and J 5 bases; nucleotides not matched to a gene: 12. This CDR3 comprises 15 residues. CDR3 protein: CASTPRGGRLETQYF. CDR3 sequence (DNA): TGTGCCAGCACCCCCCGCGGGGGGCGTTTGGAGACCCAGTACTTC.

V gene TRBV9 combines with J gene TRBJ1-1; 7 bases are shared with TRBD1. After removal of 4 bases from V and 1 base from J, the junction contained 4 bases not matched to a gene. Germline assignment: CDR1 SGDLS and CDR2 YYNGEE. This CDR3 has 14 amino acids. The CDR3 spells CASSKTGENTEAFF. DNA for the CDR3: TGTGCCAGCAGCAAAACAGGGGAGAACACTGAAGCTTTCTTT. The entire variable domain, with the rest obtained from reference TRBV9 and TRBJ1-1, is as follows: DSGVTQTPKHLITATGQRVTLRCSPRSGDLSVYWYQQSLDQGLQFLIQYYNGEERAKGNILERFSAQQFPDLHSELNLSSLELGDSALYFCASSKTGENTEAFFGQGTRLTVV.

The rearrangement uses TRBV29-1 and TRBJ1-1, with D uncertain. The germline V gene encodes CDR1 SQVTM and CDR2 ANQGSEA. The CDR3 covers 12 residues. V was shortened by 4 bases and J by 3 bases, with 9 bases between the two germline ends. CDR3 in amino acids: CSVARPDTEAFF. CDR3 bases: TGCAGCGTTGCCAGGCCCGACACTGAAGCTTTCTTT.

The chain carries TRBV19 and TRBJ1-1, with D perhaps matching TRBD1 (6 bases). The CDR3 has 16 amino acids. Germline V gives CDR1 LNHDA, CDR2 SQIVND (reference sequence). V lost 0 bases, J lost 1 base, and 12 bases lay in between. The CDR3 nucleotides read TGTGCCAGTAGTATAGACCGGGGGCGGGGGAACACTGAAGCTTTCTTT. The encoded protein is CASSIDRGRGNTEAFF.

This clone appeared a few times. V gene TRBV5-4 combines with J gene TRBJ1-1; no firm D call. Germline lookup yields CDR1 SGHNT and CDR2 YYREEE (reference sequence). The CDR3 has 16 residues. With 5 bases removed from V and 0 bases from J, the gap between germline ends came to 17 bases. The CDR3 nucleotides read TGTGCCAGCAGACCGCGCCGGACGGGGATGAACACTGAAGCTTTCTTT. It translates to CASRPRRTGMNTEAFF.

This clone was counted only a few times. This same CDR3 is encoded by further DNA sequences in the sample. The chain recombines TRBV7-6 with TRBJ2-5; D gene uncertain. The ends were cut back, 1 base at V and 4 bases at J, with 4 bases in the middle. The CDR3 runs 12 residues. Germline V CDR1 and CDR2: SGHVS, FNYEAQ. DNA for the CDR3: TGTGCCAGCAGCTTAGTCGGAGAGACCCAGTACTTC. Translated: CASSLVGETQYF.

V usage is TRBV6-1 and J usage is TRBJ2-1, with 7 bases aligning to TRBD2. This CDR3 has 13 amino acids. Germline trimming cut 11 bases from V and 6 bases from J; bases unmatched to any gene: 10. The V gene's germline CDR1 is MNHNS and CDR2 SASEGT. As DNA, the CDR3 is TGTGCCGGAGGAGGGCGGGAGCGCAATGAGCAGTTCTTC. As protein: CAGGGRERNEQFF.

This chain joins TRBV2 and TRBJ1-2; a weak D match, TRBD1 (6 bases). Deletions cut 4 bases from V and 10 bases from J, with 16 bases between. CDR3 length equals 13 residues. Germline lookup yields CDR1 SNHLY and CDR2 FYNNEI. In nucleotides, the CDR3 is TGTGCCAGCAGTGGGATGGGGACATTCTCCTACACCTTC. As protein: CASSGMGTFSYTF.

About this clone: This sample includes further DNA sequences coding for the same CDR3. This chain links TRBV28 with TRBJ1-2, with D possibly matching TRBD1 (5 bases). V lost 3 bases and J lost 4, with 9 bases in between. Germline CDR1 and CDR2: MDHEN and SYDVKM. This CDR3 is 13 amino acids long. The CDR3 DNA sequence: TGTGCCAGCAGTTTTGGGGGGGGCTATGGCTACACCTTC. Translated: CASSFGGGYGYTF.

The V and J genes are TRBV6-5 and TRBJ2-2, with D tentatively TRBD2 (5 bases). Trimming cost V 1 base and J 6 bases, with 9 bases left between them. CDR3 length: 14 residues. In germline, CDR1 is MNHEY, CDR2 SVGAGI. The CDR3 DNA follows: TGTGCCAGCAGTTACTACCGCGGGTCCGGGGAGCTGTTTTTT. It specifies CASSYYRGSGELFF.

The chain has TRBV25-1 and TRBJ2-5; 7 nucleotides agree with TRBD2. Germline CDR1 reads MGHDK; CDR2 reads SYGVNS. This CDR3 has 14 residues. The V segment lost 2 bases and the J segment 3 bases; nucleotides outside the gene matches: 3. This CDR3 is CASSEVGGKETQYF. The CDR3 region has the DNA TGTGCCAGCAGTGAAGTGGGGGGGAAAGAGACCCAGTACTTC.

The CDR3 spells CSVVRPPNEQYF. CDR3 nucleotide sequence: TGCAGCGTTGTGCGGCCTCCCAACGAGCAGTACTTC. V usage is TRBV29-1 and J usage is TRBJ2-7; no firm D call. CDR3 length: 12 amino acids. CDR1 is SQVTM and CDR2 is ANQGSEA in the germline V gene. V was clipped by 4 bases and J by 5 bases, with 12 bases between them.

CDR3 bases: TGTGCCAGCAGCTTGGGTGGCTTTCAGGAGACCCAGTACTTC. This sequence encodes CASSLGGFQETQYF. This chain joins TRBV5-6 and TRBJ2-5, with no clear D. V was pared by 0 bases and J by 5 bases, with 11 bases between. The germline V gene encodes CDR1 SGHDT and CDR2 YYEEEE. CDR3 length: 14 amino acids.

A single count supports this clone. The rearrangement joins TRBV7-8 to TRBJ2-7, with 7 positions matching TRBD1. V was clipped by 5 bases and J by 3 bases; unmatched bases: 7. The germline V gene encodes CDR1 SGHVS and CDR2 FQNEAQ. The CDR3 has 14 residues. The CDR3 protein is CASSPRTGVYEQYF. The CDR3 bases are TGTGCCAGCAGCCCAAGGACAGGCGTCTACGAGCAGTACTTC.

This clone has only one observation. Other DNA sequences of this sample code for an identical CDR3. The chain links TRBV5-1 to TRBJ2-5; D unclear. Germline values: CDR1 SGHRS, CDR2 YFSETQ. The CDR3 totals 12 residues. Trimming took 2 bases from V and 5 from J, leaving 7 bases between them. The CDR3 sequence is CASSFGVETQYF. CDR3 DNA: TGCGCCAGCAGCTTTGGTGTTGAGACCCAGTACTTC.

The rearrangement uses TRBV28 and TRBJ1-3; unclear D gene. The CDR3 is 19 residues long. Looked up from germline, CDR1 is MDHEN and CDR2 is SYDVKM. V lost 5 bases and J 1 base, leaving 24 bases between the germline ends. The CDR3 DNA is TGTGCCAGCAGTCTGCTGCAGGTCGCCGAGGCCTTTTCTGGAAACACCATATATTTT. The encoded protein is CASSLLQVAEAFSGNTIYF.

The chain uses TRBV28 and TRBJ2-5, with a weak D call TRBD2 (5 bases). The germline V gene encodes CDR1 MDHEN and CDR2 SYDVKM. The V gene lost 8 bases and the J gene lost 0 bases, with 28 bases spanning the gap. The CDR3 extends over 19 amino acids. The CDR3 nucleotides are TGTGCCAGCTTCTCCTGGAGGAGTGCCCGGGCCTTGTACCAAGAGACCCAGTACTTC. Protein sequence: CASFSWRSARALYQETQYF.

The chain carries TRBV10-3 and TRBJ1-2, with D possibly being TRBD1 (5 bases). Germline V gives CDR1 ENHRY, CDR2 SYGVKD. Trimming took off 0 bases at V and 8 bases at J, with 13 bases between the two ends. The CDR3 contains 14 residues. This CDR3 reads CAISESVGDRGYTF. The CDR3 region has the DNA TGTGCCATCAGTGAGTCGGTGGGGGACCGGGGCTACACCTTC.

This clone appeared a few times. Within the sample, other DNA sequences also encode this same CDR3. The chain is built from TRBV28 and TRBJ1-2; tentative D call: TRBD1 (5 bases). Germline V gene data show CDR1 as MDHEN and CDR2 as SYDVKM. This CDR3 contains 12 residues. V was clipped by 5 bases and J by 8 bases, with 12 bases between them. CDR3 loop: CASSNRGWGYTF. The DNA for the CDR3 is TGTGCCAGCAGTAATCGGGGCTGGGGCTACACCTTC.

The count of this clone is one. The same CDR3 also results from other DNA sequences found in this sample. The chain employs TRBV5-1 and TRBJ2-7, with D unresolved. This CDR3 contains 15 residues. The V end lost 2 bases, the J end lost 2 bases, and 14 bases lay between the germline ends. Germline CDR1 SGHRS, CDR2 YFSETQ. The CDR3 region is CASSLGQALTYEQYF. The CDR3 bases are TGCGCCAGCAGCTTAGGGCAGGCATTAACCTACGAGCAGTACTTC. Supplemented by reference TRBV5-1 and TRBJ2-7, the full variable domain reads KAGVTQTPRYLIKTRGQQVTLSCSPISGHRSVSWYQQTPGQGLQFLFEYFSETQRNKGNFPGRFSGRQFSNSRSEMNVSTLELGDSALYLCASSLGQALTYEQYFGPGTRLTVT.

This chain connects TRBV29-1 to TRBJ2-3, with 8 bases identical to TRBD1. Germline V lookup: CDR1 SQVTM, CDR2 ANQGSEA. The J segment lost 0 bases and the V segment lost 4 bases, leaving 6 bases of the junction unmatched. The CDR3 consists of 15 residues. CDR3 bases: TGCAGCGTTGTAGGGACAGGAGCTAGCACAGATACGCAGTATTTT. Translation: CSVVGTGASTDTQYF.

In this sample, this clone turned up a few times. This rearrangement joins TRBV19 to TRBJ1-1, with no clear D. The V end was cut by 3 bases, the J end by 0 bases, with 8 bases between. The germline V gene encodes CDR1 LNHDA and CDR2 SQIVND (reference sequence). The CDR3 spans 14 residues. The DNA of the CDR3 is TGTGCCAGTAGTATCGGAGTATTGAACACTGAAGCTTTCTTT. The encoded protein is CASSIGVLNTEAFF.

The V call is TRBV10-1, the J call TRBJ2-3, with 7 bases lining up with TRBD2. The CDR3 loop spans 16 amino acids. Germline V CDR1 and CDR2: WNHNN, SYGVQD (reference sequence). The ends lost 2 bases at V and 0 bases at J; junction bases unmatched: 5. The CDR3 loop reads CASSESGGSSTDTQYF. Written as DNA, the CDR3 is TGCGCCAGCAGTGAGAGCGGCGGGAGTAGCACAGATACGCAGTATTTT.

The chain links TRBV30 to TRBJ2-7; the D gene is possibly TRBD1 (5 bases). Trimming cost V 5 bases and J 1 base, with 9 bases left between them. CDR3 length: 12 amino acids. CDR1 and CDR2 (germline): GTSNPN, SVGIG (reference sequence). The CDR3 DNA reads as TGTGCCTGGCAAGGGGCATCCTACGAGCAGTACTTC. Protein sequence: CAWQGASYEQYF.

This clone was seen only a few times. V is TRBV6-5 and J is TRBJ1-2; TRBD1 matches 8 bases. CDR1 is MNHEY and CDR2 is SVGAGI in the germline V gene. After removal of 6 bases from V and 8 bases from J, the junction contained 11 bases not matched to a gene. The CDR3 has 14 amino acids. Written as DNA, the CDR3 is TGTGCCAGCAGCCCCGCCGACAGGGGTGGAGGCTACACCTTC. It codes for CASSPADRGGGYTF.